This TCR beta chain comes out of a study of early T cells in non-severe SARS-CoV-2 infection. At least ten counts were recorded for this clonotype. Attached unique molecular identifiers marked individual cDNA molecules. TCRdb used MiXCR to reprocess the 5' RACE reads, holding one entry per CDR3 protein. The profile shows 60,000 to 90,000 distinct CDR3 sequences, around 9.9% of them singletons. The CDR3 totals 15 residues. J gave up 13 bases and V 5 bases, and 15 bases lay outside the gene matches. Germline lookup yields CDR1 MDHEN and CDR2 SYDVKM. The gene calls are TRBV28 and TRBJ2-1; 9 nucleotides align to TRBD2. This receptor was obtained from an adult who was a healthcare worker with PCR-confirmed SARS-CoV-2 infection or an uninfected control (not recorded which). Material for sequencing was whole blood. Here the CDR3 reads CASSTRSSGTVFQFF. The CDR3 region has the DNA TGTGCCAGCAGTACACGCTCTAGCGGGACTGTCTTTCAGTTCTTC.